This is a list of T cell receptor beta chains from one sample in a study of blood T cell repertoires in COVID-19. Sequencing was performed with immunoSEQ multiplex PCR; in TCRdb, only in-frame clones are kept and a portion is missing. This table holds about 220,000 clones, approximately 81% found once. The sequenced sample consisted of peripheral blood. These receptors originate from a man between 50 and 59 years old who had recovered from COVID-19. Each CDR3 is given with its conserved first and last residue. D genes are given only for firm matches. A row's size may be missing; if present it is once, few, many or a size class.

V gene	clone size	J gene	D gene	CDR3 DNA	CDR3 protein
TRBV10-3	-	TRBJ1-1	TRBD1	TGTGCCATCAGTGATAGGGCGGAGGGGGCGCTGGACACTGAAGCTTTCTTT	CAISDRAEGALDTEAFF
TRBV7-9	-	TRBJ2-7	TRBD1	TGTGCCAGCAGCCCCGCCTGGCGCCTATCCGGGACAGACTCCTACGAGCAGTACTTC	CASSPAWRLSGTDSYEQYF
TRBV19	-	TRBJ1-5	-	TGTGCCAGTAGCCCTGGGGCTTATAGCAATCAGCCCCAGCATTTT	CASSPGAYSNQPQHF
TRBV7-6	-	TRBJ1-3	-	TGTGCCAGCAGCAGCCTCCCGGGGATCTCTGGAAACACCATATATTTT	CASSSLPGISGNTIYF
TRBV2	-	TRBJ1-1	-	TGTGCCAGCTCCCGGGTTGGACAGACCTCGAACACTGAAGCTTTCTTT	CASSRVGQTSNTEAFF
TRBV7-9	-	TRBJ2-7	-	TGTGCCAGCAGCTCAGACAACGAGTACGAGCAGTACTTC	CASSSDNEYEQYF
TRBV24-1	-	TRBJ2-1	TRBD2	TGTGCCACCAGTGGGAGGACTAGCCCACCAGGTGAGCAGTTCTTC	CATSGRTSPPGEQFF
TRBV18	-	TRBJ1-2	TRBD1	TGTGCCAGCTCACCGGGGCCGAAGGGACAGGGATATGGCTACACCTTC	CASSPGPKGQGYGYTF
TRBV18	-	TRBJ1-2	TRBD1	TGTGCCAGCTCACCACCTCGGACAGGGGCGTCCTATGGCTACACCTTC	CASSPPRTGASYGYTF
TRBV7-2	few	TRBJ2-7	TRBD1	TGTGCCAGCAGCTTATTCGTGACAGGGATCTCCTACGAGCAGTACTTC	CASSLFVTGISYEQYF